This TCR beta chain was captured by sequencing in a study of cytotoxic CD8 clonotypes in ibrutinib-treated CLL. Study information: On average, each sample had approximately 260,000 productive templates and around 100,000 productive rearrangements.

J lost 4 bases, V lost 6 bases, and 13 bases had no gene match. The CDR3 contains 16 residues. The V gene's germline CDR1 is SGHTA and CDR2 FQGNSA. A 1 in 200,000 to 1 in 1 million T cell depth was the sequencing target. TCRdb keeps only in-frame clones here, not all; method: immunoSEQ multiplex PCR. The sample has about 50,000 clones, roughly 50% seen once. Study-wide results and limits: Baseline levels were approached again at progression, after clonality had risen at ibrutinib response. The clonality rise at ibrutinib response reflected private clonotype expansion.

This clone turned up a few times. Its antigen is not identified. Sequenced here: PBMCs, sampled at disease progression, from a patient treated with ibrutinib. The receptor was derived from a human donor with chronic lymphocytic leukemia. This chain links TRBV7-2 with TRBJ1-1; 8 bases line up with TRBD1. DNA of the CDR3: TGTGCCAGCAGTTTAACAGGGGGGTCCTTCGGCACTGAAGCTTTCTTT. Protein product: CASSLTGGSFGTEAFF.